A single sample gave rise to the 19 T cell receptor beta chains below, sequenced in a study of blood T cell repertoires in COVID-19 (dated by TCRdb to about 2020). The receptor library was made with the immunoSEQ multiplex PCR assay. The table comes from immuneACCESS by way of TCRdb, which keeps in-frame sequences with V and J called. Part of the clones is missing from these tables; in studies checked, under half for an unresolved V gene and the rest for unknown reasons. Counted in this sample were over 150,000 clones; roughly 79% of them appeared once. The ten largest clonotypes hold 26% of the sample. Sequences were obtained from peripheral blood. The receptor set was obtained from a woman in her 70s with acute or convalescent COVID-19.

This clone was seen more than once but under ten times. This sequence joins TRBV30 and TRBJ2-2; 8 bases line up with TRBD2. This CDR3 is built from 15 residues. Losses at the gene ends were 5 bases for V and 5 bases for J; bases not matched to a gene: 10. The germline CDR1 and CDR2 sequences are GTSNPN and SVGIG (reference sequence). The CDR3: CAWSGPGGETGELFF. CDR3 sequence (DNA): TGTGCCTGGTCCGGCCCGGGAGGGGAAACCGGGGAGCTGTTTTTT.

This chain uses TRBV5-1 with TRBJ2-5, with TRBD2 identical over 8 bases. The J segment lost 2 bases and the V segment lost 4 bases, leaving 7 bases of the junction unmatched. Germline V gene sequence: CDR1 SGHRS, CDR2 YFSETQ. CDR3 size: 15 residues. CDR3 in amino acids: CASSHLAGSQETQYF. The CDR3 DNA is TGCGCCAGCAGCCACTTAGCGGGAAGTCAAGAGACCCAGTACTTC. Filled out from reference TRBV5-1 and TRBJ2-5, the complete variable domain reads KAGVTQTPRYLIKTRGQQVTLSCSPISGHRSVSWYQQTPGQGLQFLFEYFSETQRNKGNFPGRFSGRQFSNSRSEMNVSTLELGDSALYLCASSHLAGSQETQYFGPGTRLLVL.

V is TRBV19 and J is TRBJ1-5; no clear D gene. Germline V lookup: CDR1 LNHDA, CDR2 SQIVND (reference sequence). The V end was cut by 2 bases, the J end by 2 bases, with 10 bases between. The CDR3 covers 15 residues. The CDR3 protein is CASSISRSGNQPQHF. CDR3 coding DNA: TGTGCCAGTAGTATATCTCGGTCCGGCAATCAGCCCCAGCATTTT. Combining the CDR3 with reference TRBV19 and TRBJ1-5 gives the whole variable domain DGGITQSPKYLFRKEGQNVTLSCEQNLNHDAMYWYRQDPGQGLRLIYYSQIVNDFQKGDIAEGYSVSREKKESFPLTVTSAQKNPTAFYLCASSISRSGNQPQHFGDGTRLSIL.

The chain joins TRBV6-2 or TRBV6-3 to TRBJ1-4; D not certain. The CDR3 is 11 residues long. Trimming cost V 2 bases and J 8 bases, with 3 bases left between them. The germline gives CDR1 MNHEY, CDR2 SVGEGT. The CDR3 reads CASSYVEKLFF. The DNA for the CDR3 is TGTGCCAGCAGTTACGTAGAAAAACTGTTTTTT.

This chain uses TRBV7-2 with TRBJ2-7; 8 bases are a match to TRBD1. The CDR3 extends over 16 amino acids. Germline trimming cut 1 base from V and 4 bases from J; bases unmatched to any gene: 9. Per germline, CDR1 SGHTA and CDR2 FQGNSA. DNA for the CDR3: TGTGCCAGCAGCTTAGACTCCGGGACAGGATGGTACGAGCAGTACTTC. Translating gives CASSLDSGTGWYEQYF.

This sequence joins TRBV19 and TRBJ2-3; 10 bases align to TRBD2. Germline V gives CDR1 LNHDA, CDR2 SQIVND (reference sequence). J gave up 6 bases and V 3 bases, and 6 bases lay outside the gene matches. The CDR3 is made up of 15 amino acids. The CDR3 DNA sequence: TGTGCCAGTAGTATGTCTAGCGGGAGTGTCGATACGCAGTATTTT. The encoded protein is CASSMSSGSVDTQYF.

The rearrangement links TRBV24-1 to TRBJ2-1; 9 bases fit TRBD2. CDR3 length equals 17 residues. Germline V gene sequence: CDR1 KGHDR, CDR2 SFDVKD. J lost 2 bases, V lost 0 bases, and 4 bases had no gene match. CDR3 sequence: CATSDLGGGRAYNEQFF. The CDR3 nucleotides are TGTGCCACCAGTGATTTGGGGGGCGGGAGGGCCTACAATGAGCAGTTCTTC.

The chain employs TRBV5-1 and TRBJ2-2, with 7 bases aligning to TRBD1. The CDR3 sequence is 17 residues long. The V and J ends lost 7 bases and 0 bases, in that order; junction bases with no gene match: 12. Germline V gene data show CDR1 as SGHRS and CDR2 as YFSETQ. The CDR3 DNA follows: TGCGCCAGCGGTGGGGCAGGGGGTCTAACGAACACCGGGGAGCTGTTTTTT. Translated: CASGGAGGLTNTGELFF.

The J gene is TRBJ1-6, the V gene TRBV3-1 (or the pseudogene TRBV3-2), with a possible D match to TRBD1 (5 bases). The CDR3 loop spans 14 amino acids. Trimming stripped 1 base from V and 7 bases from J, with 8 bases between. The germline V gene encodes CDR1 LGHDT and CDR2 YNNKEL (reference sequence). CDR3 coding DNA: TGTGCCAGCAGCCAAGTCGACAGAAATTCACCCCTCCACTTT. Protein product: CASSQVDRNSPLHF.

The chain employs TRBV29-1 and TRBJ2-3, with 7 bases matching TRBD2. J gave up 5 bases and V 6 bases, and 8 bases lay outside the gene matches. The CDR3 runs 13 residues. In germline, CDR1 is SQVTM, CDR2 ANQGSEA. The CDR3 DNA reads as TGCAGCGTCCCCGCCGGGGGGATAGATACGCAGTATTTT. Residues: CSVPAGGIDTQYF.

J is TRBJ1-2 and V is TRBV5-1, with a possible D match to TRBD1 (6 bases). The V gene lost 5 bases and the J gene lost 4 bases, with 18 bases spanning the gap. CDR1 and CDR2 from the germline V gene are SGHRS and YFSETQ. CDR3 length equals 15 residues. The CDR3 here is CASSHQAGTSYGYTF. The CDR3 nucleotides are TGCGCCAGCAGTCATCAGGCCGGGACAAGCTATGGCTACACCTTC. Drawing the rest from reference TRBV5-1 and TRBJ1-2, the complete variable domain is KAGVTQTPRYLIKTRGQQVTLSCSPISGHRSVSWYQQTPGQGLQFLFEYFSETQRNKGNFPGRFSGRQFSNSRSEMNVSTLELGDSALYLCASSHQAGTSYGYTFGSGTRLTVV.

The rearrangement joins TRBV5-1 to TRBJ2-1; 9 nucleotides line up with TRBD1. The CDR3 covers 15 residues. The germline V gene has CDR1 SGHRS and CDR2 YFSETQ. Trimming at V came to 2 bases and at J to 3 bases, leaving 3 bases not matched to a gene. In DNA, the CDR3 is TGCGCCAGCAGCTTAGGGACAGGGATCTACAATGAGCAGTTCTTC. Protein: CASSLGTGIYNEQFF.

The genes are TRBV25-1 and TRBJ2-5, with 7 positions matching TRBD2. CDR1 is MGHDK and CDR2 is SYGVNS in the germline V gene. CDR3 size: 17 residues. This chain's CDR3 is CTQPRTEAGPGQETQYF. The DNA of the CDR3 is TGTACTCAACCCCGTACGGAAGCGGGACCCGGACAAGAGACCCAGTACTTC. Based on the CDR3 plus reference TRBV25-1 and TRBJ2-5, the full variable domain is EADIYQTPRYLVIGTGKKITLECSQTMGHDKMYWYQQDPGMELHLIHYSYGVNSTEKGDLSSESTVSRIRTEHFPLTLESARPSHTSQYLCTQPRTEAGPGQETQYFGPGTRLLVL.

This clone was seen just once. This chain links TRBV19 with TRBJ2-7; 10 bases match TRBD2. The CDR3 covers 14 residues. The germline gives CDR1 LNHDA, CDR2 SQIVND (reference sequence). V gave up 4 bases and J gave up 3 bases; unmatched junction bases: 3. CDR3 DNA: TGTGCCAGTAGTAAGACTAGCGGGCTCTACGAGCAGTACTTC. It yields the protein CASSKTSGLYEQYF.

The chain is built from TRBV7-9 and TRBJ2-7, with 7 bases lining up with TRBD1. Germline V lookup: CDR1 SEHNR, CDR2 FQNEAQ (reference sequence). The junction had 4 bases not matched to a gene; V was cut back by 4 bases and J by 1 base. There are 14 residues in the CDR3. The DNA of the CDR3 is TGTGCCAGCAGCTACGGGACAGTTTCCTACGAGCAGTACTTC. It codes for CASSYGTVSYEQYF.

The chain joins TRBV2 to TRBJ2-1; 8 bases line up with TRBD2. Germline V gene sequence: CDR1 SNHLY, CDR2 FYNNEI. The J segment lost 7 bases and the V segment lost 6 bases, leaving 14 bases of the junction unmatched. The CDR3 loop spans 16 amino acids. The CDR3 DNA sequence: TGTGCCAGCAGCGAGACCTTAGCGGGGCTAGGGAATGAGCAGTTCTTC. Translating it yields CASSETLAGLGNEQFF.

The chain has TRBV18 and TRBJ2-1; D is unclear. Trimming left V 0 bases short and J 0 bases short, with 6 bases between. Per the germline V gene, CDR1 is KGHSH and CDR2 is LQKENI. The CDR3 has 15 amino acids. The CDR3 DNA reads as TGTGCCAGCTCACCACCAGAAGCCTCCTACAATGAGCAGTTCTTC. Protein: CASSPPEASYNEQFF.

This sequence joins TRBV19 and TRBJ2-3; the D gene is possibly TRBD2 (5 bases). Germline V gene sequence: CDR1 LNHDA, CDR2 SQIVND (reference sequence). The CDR3 loop spans 15 amino acids. V was cut by 4 bases and J by 5 bases, with 16 bases left in between. This CDR3 is CASSSRGMWGDTQYF. The CDR3 coding sequence is TGTGCCAGTAGTAGTCGGGGAATGTGGGGAGATACGCAGTATTTT.

The chain combines TRBV6-5 with TRBJ2-1; 9 bases are shared with TRBD2. Losses at the gene ends were 6 bases for V and 5 bases for J; bases not matched to a gene: 8. The V gene's germline CDR1 is MNHEY and CDR2 SVGAGI. This CDR3 has 15 amino acids. The CDR3 sequence: CASRTGLAGNNEQFF. DNA for the CDR3: TGTGCCAGCAGAACGGGACTAGCAGGTAACAATGAGCAGTTCTTC.